This TCR beta chain was identified in a study of cytotoxic CD8 clonotypes in ibrutinib-treated CLL. Study-level information: Within the patient group, about ten were relapsed/refractory and some 15 treatment-naive, and around 17 were IGHV unmutated. Responses comprised around 24 partial and 2 complete; at median about 68 months, 14 remained remitted and some 12 progressed. Mean per-sample yields comprised about 250,000 productive templates and 80,000 to 100,000 productive rearrangements. Study-wide results and caveats: Few clonotypes were public, and these shrank or held steady under treatment.

Comment on this clone: What it binds is unknown.

Assay used: immunoSEQ multiplex PCR; TCRdb lists only in-frame clones, some missing. The top ten hold 4.6% of the sample, which has roughly 180,000 clones, 84% seen once. This CDR3 comprises 16 residues. The ends lost 5 bases at V and 6 bases at J; junction bases unmatched: 11. The germline V gene encodes CDR1 LNHDA and CDR2 SQIVND (reference sequence). Source: PBMCs, taken after 24 months of ibrutinib treatment. V and J are TRBV19 and TRBJ1-1; 11 bases map to TRBD1. The TCR was taken from a human donor with chronic lymphocytic leukemia. CDR3 sequence reads: CASSARFGQGAPEAFF. CDR3 nucleotides: TGTGCCAGTAGTGCCCGTTTTGGACAGGGGGCTCCTGAAGCTTTCTTT.